The rows below give T cell receptor beta chains drawn from one sample of a study of shared clonotypes between healthy human individuals. Assay: immunoSEQ multiplex PCR; the TCRdb copy retains only in-frame clones and omits some. The sample has 490,000 or so clones; 65% to 80% are singletons. Sequenced sample: PBMCs. The source of these receptors is a woman between 40 and 50 years old in good health. Some clones in this sample may be carry-over from other donors' samples. The CDR3 runs from the conserved cysteine through the conserved F or W. D genes are given only for firm matches. Clone size is given for some rows only: seen once, a few or many times, or a class if the clone is expanded.

d_gene,v_gene,j_gene,abundance,CDR3aa,CDR3nt
.,TRBV9,TRBJ1-2,.,CASSVGQNGYTF,TGTGCCAGCAGCGTAGGACAGAATGGCTACACCTTC
.,TRBV5-4,TRBJ2-2,.,CASSPYSNTGELFF,TGTGCCAGCTCGCCTTACTCGAACACCGGGGAGCTGTTTTTT
.,TRBV18,TRBJ2-3,.,CASSPLWESTDTQYF,TGTGCCAGCTCACCACTGTGGGAGAGCACAGATACGCAGTATTTT
TRBD2,TRBV11-2,TRBJ2-3,.,CASSHNSGSSTDTQYF,TGTGCCAGCAGCCATAATAGCGGGAGCAGCACAGATACGCAGTATTTT
.,TRBV7-7,TRBJ2-5,.,CASSPREQETQYF,TGTGCTAGCAGCCCGAGGGAACAAGAGACCCAGTACTTC
TRBD2,TRBV28,TRBJ2-3,.,CASTTASSGRSTDTQYF,TGTGCCAGCACCACCGCTTCTAGCGGGAGGAGCACAGATACGCAGTATTTT
.,TRBV5-1,TRBJ1-1,.,CASSLVPGNTEAFF,TGCGCCAGCAGCTTGGTCCCGGGGAACACTGAAGCTTTCTTT
TRBD2,TRBV28,TRBJ2-7,.,CASSLGGRENEQYF,TGTGCCAGCAGTTTAGGGGGGAGGGAAAACGAGCAGTACTTC
TRBD2,TRBV13,TRBJ2-7,.,CASSRGSSGSYEQYF,TGTGCCAGCAGCAGGGGGTCTAGCGGGAGCTACGAGCAGTACTTC
TRBD1,TRBV29-1,TRBJ2-1,once,CSVGKRDRGHEQFF,TGCAGCGTTGGAAAGAGGGACAGGGGCCATGAGCAGTTCTTC
.,TRBV7-9,TRBJ2-1,once,CASSLGYGYRQHNEQFF,TGTGCCAGCAGCTTAGGGTACGGATATAGGCAGCACAATGAGCAGTTCTTC
TRBD1,TRBV6-5,TRBJ2-2,many,CASSFRQGAGELFF,TGTGCCAGCAGTTTCAGACAGGGAGCCGGGGAGCTGTTTTTT
TRBD2,TRBV4-1,TRBJ2-3,.,CASSHHGLAADTQYF,TGCGCCAGCAGCCACCATGGACTAGCGGCAGATACGCAGTATTTT
TRBD1,TRBV29-1,TRBJ1-1,few,CSQMQGGYTEAFF,TGCAGTCAAATGCAGGGGGGGTACACTGAAGCTTTCTTT
.,TRBV7-9,TRBJ1-4,few,CASSLAPNEKLFF,TGTGCCAGCAGCTTAGCCCCGAATGAAAAACTGTTTTTT
.,TRBV18,TRBJ1-5,.,CASSPRDQPQHF,TGTGCCAGCTCACCCCGTGATCAGCCCCAGCATTTT
.,TRBV2,TRBJ2-2,.,CASRQGTGELFF,TGTGCCAGCAGACAGGGAACCGGGGAGCTGTTTTTT
.,TRBV18,TRBJ1-2,once,CASSPTMDYGYTF,TGTGCCAGCTCACCGACAATGGACTATGGCTACACCTTC
.,TRBV6-6,TRBJ2-2,many,CASSYGDDPTGELFF,TGTGCCAGCAGTTACGGGGACGACCCCACCGGGGAGCTGTTTTTT
TRBD1,TRBV5-1,TRBJ2-5,once,CASSLTGGEETQYF,TGCGCCAGCAGCTTGACAGGGGGCGAAGAGACCCAGTACTTC
TRBD2,TRBV28,TRBJ2-1,.,CASRRLAPYNEQFF,TGTGCCAGCAGGAGACTAGCCCCCTACAATGAGCAGTTCTTC
TRBD1,TRBV27,TRBJ1-1,.,CASSRIDGTGGRNEAFF,TGTGCCAGCAGTAGAATCGACGGGACAGGGGGCAGGAATGAAGCTTTCTTT
.,TRBV2,TRBJ2-2,.,CASSEGRGNTGELFF,TGTGCCAGCAGTGAGGGGCGGGGAAACACCGGGGAGCTGTTTTTT
TRBD2,TRBV29-1,TRBJ2-1,.,CSVEIQREYNEQFF,TGCAGCGTTGAAATCCAGCGGGAATACAATGAGCAGTTCTTC
.,TRBV19,TRBJ2-1,.,CASSIGPEGHEQFF,TGTGCCAGTAGTATAGGGCCCGAGGGCCATGAGCAGTTCTTC
TRBD2,TRBV5-4,TRBJ2-3,.,CASSPGGEGADTQYF,TGTGCCAGCAGCCCGGGGGGGGAAGGGGCAGATACGCAGTATTTT
.,TRBV19,TRBJ2-1,.,CASSIPTRSEQFF,TGTGCCAGTAGTATTCCGACTAGGTCGGAGCAGTTCTTC
TRBD2,TRBV9,TRBJ2-7,.,CASSVSGTSGLPYEQYF,TGTGCCAGCAGCGTATCCGGGACTAGCGGGTTACCCTACGAGCAGTACTTC
.,TRBV7-3,TRBJ2-7,once,CASSLTGSSYEQYF,TGTGCCAGCAGCTTAACTGGTTCTTCCTACGAGCAGTACTTC
TRBD1,TRBV27,TRBJ2-7,.,CASSLGQGASYEQYF,TGTGCCAGCAGTTTAGGACAGGGCGCGTCCTACGAGCAGTACTTC
TRBD1,TRBV19,TRBJ1-2,.,CASSNPQGLSRTTGYTF,TGTGCCAGTAGTAACCCACAGGGGCTATCCCGAACCACTGGCTACACCTTC